This TCR beta chain was captured by sequencing in a study of cytomegalovirus exposure and HLA in healthy donors. CDR3 length: 11 amino acids. The germline V gene has CDR1 SGHRS and CDR2 YFSETQ. V was cut by 3 bases and J by 8 bases, with 8 bases left in between. PCR was performed using 60 Vbeta and 13 Jbeta primers. Profiled with immunoSEQ multiplex PCR; TCRdb holds only in-frame clones, not every one. The top ten hold more than 2.5% of the sample, which has 160,000 or so clones, roughly two thirds seen once. In regard to this clone: No antigen is known for it.

Overall study results and limits: A few V segments could not be told apart, such as TRBV6-2 and TRBV6-3, and were left out. A reported reduction in N-insertions relative to the 666-donor mean was seen in an Asian-associated ancestry cluster in a later analysis.

What was sequenced was PBMCs. The chain employs TRBV5-1 and TRBJ1-2; D not resolved. The TCR sequence derives from a woman aged 25 to 39 in good health and CMV-seronegative. The CDR3 region has the DNA TGCGCCAGCAGCTACGGTTCCGGCTACACCTTC. It translates to CASSYGSGYTF. Using reference TRBV5-1 and TRBJ1-2 for the parts outside the CDR3, the full variable domain is KAGVTQTPRYLIKTRGQQVTLSCSPISGHRSVSWYQQTPGQGLQFLFEYFSETQRNKGNFPGRFSGRQFSNSRSEMNVSTLELGDSALYLCASSYGSGYTFGSGTRLTVV.